Listed here are 26 T cell receptor beta chains from one sample, sequenced in a study of human T cells and chemical hapten exposure. One entry per CDR3 protein, called by TCRdb with MiXCR from the RACE reads. The data contain around 380,000 distinct CDR3 sequences, more than 4.5% of them singletons. Time point described: patch test 1, 2 weeks after DPC sensitization. Treatment here: therapeutic diphenylcyclopropenone sensitization with weekly scalp DPC. This material consisted of whole blood, taken in connection with sensitization to the hapten diphenylcyclopropenone (DPC). The receptors here all came from a woman between 45 and 60 years old with alopecia areata. Some clones in this sample may be carry-over from other donors' samples.

This clonotype was detected a few times. J is TRBJ2-3 and V is TRBV7-2, with TRBD2 identical over 9 bases. The J segment lost 4 bases and the V segment lost 0 bases, leaving 5 bases of the junction unmatched. Germline assignment: CDR1 SGHTA and CDR2 FQGNSA. The CDR3 loop spans 16 amino acids. CDR3 sequence: CASSLAGGGVADTQYF. The CDR3, as DNA: TGTGCCAGCAGCTTAGCGGGCGGGGGGGTCGCAGATACGCAGTATTTT.

The V and J genes are TRBV7-9 and TRBJ2-6; no clear D gene. From germline, CDR1 is SEHNR and CDR2 FQNEAQ (reference sequence). The CDR3 covers 14 residues. The V end lost 10 bases, the J end lost 0 bases, and 10 bases lay between the germline ends. This CDR3 reads CAIPARSGANVLTF. Written as DNA, the CDR3 is TGTGCCATTCCGGCCCGCTCTGGGGCCAACGTCCTGACTTTC.

This clonotype has more than one count but fewer than ten. One junction end does not reproduce the germline sequence, and a read error may be involved. The CDR3 protein is CASSSDSGRYF. The CDR3 DNA is TGTGCCAGCAGTTCCGACTCAGGCAGGTACTTT. This chain uses TRBV6-5 with TRBJ1-1; D is undetermined. Germline V gene lookup returns CDR1 MNHEY and CDR2 SVGAGI. The CDR3 totals 11 residues.

This clonotype was counted ten times or more. The chain couples TRBV28 to TRBJ1-6; D gene ambiguous. V was pared by 6 bases and J by 11 bases, with 17 bases between. The CDR3 is 14 amino acids. Germline V gives CDR1 MDHEN, CDR2 SYDVKM. The DNA for the CDR3 is TGTGCCAGCAGCCCGCCCCCGATGAATGCACCCCTCCACTTT. The encoded protein is CASSPPPMNAPLHF.

This sequence joins TRBV20-1 and TRBJ2-5; the match to TRBD2 covers 10 bases. CDR3 size: 14 residues. Germline V gene data show CDR1 as DFQATT and CDR2 as SNEGSKA (reference sequence). Trimming took 6 bases from V and 4 from J; bases not matched to a gene: 8. CDR3 nucleotides: TGCAGTGCCCCGACACTAGCGGGACTAGAGACCCAGTACTTC. Protein: CSAPTLAGLETQYF.

There are many counts of this clonotype. The chain is built from TRBV19 and TRBJ2-4; 9 bases agree with TRBD1. Unmatched junction bases numbered 5, after V lost 8 bases and J lost 3 bases. CDR3 length: 14 amino acids. Germline V CDR1 and CDR2: LNHDA, SQIVND (reference sequence). This CDR3 reads CASADRGGKNIQYF. The CDR3 bases are TGTGCCAGTGCAGACAGGGGGGGCAAAAACATTCAGTACTTC.

There are a few counts of this clonotype. The chain carries TRBV28 and TRBJ1-1, with TRBD1 identical over 9 bases. With V trimmed by 5 bases and J by 5 bases, 9 bases remained unmatched. The germline CDR1 and CDR2 sequences are MDHEN and SYDVKM. This CDR3 spans 15 amino acids. The CDR3 DNA is TGTGCCAGCAGTCGTAAGTTACAGGGGGCAACTGAAGCTTTCTTT. It codes for CASSRKLQGATEAFF. The complete variable domain, with remaining parts taken from reference TRBV28 and TRBJ1-1, reads DVKVTQSSRYLVKRTGEKVFLECVQDMDHENMFWYRQDPGLGLRLIYFSYDVKMKEKGDIPEGYSVSREKKERFSLILESASTNQTSMYLCASSRKLQGATEAFFGQGTRLTVV.

This clonotype was counted many times. The rearrangement joins TRBV12-3 or TRBV12-4 to TRBJ2-3; 11 bases fit TRBD2. V was clipped by 6 bases and J by 5 bases; unmatched bases: 4. The CDR3 covers 14 residues. This CDR3 is CASSLTSGIDTQYF. The CDR3 DNA reads as TGTGCCAGCAGCTTGACTAGCGGGATAGATACGCAGTATTTT.

The DNA for the CDR3 is TGTGCCAGCAGTTCGGACAGGGGGCGGTTAGGCGACTATGGCTACACCTTC. It yields the protein CASSSDRGRLGDYGYTF. The chain is built from TRBV6-5 and TRBJ1-2; TRBD1 matches 11 bases. The CDR3 has 17 amino acids. V lost 4 bases to trimming and J lost 3 bases; unmatched junction nucleotides: 10. CDR1 and CDR2 from the germline V gene are MNHEY and SVGAGI.

The chain combines TRBV27 with TRBJ2-2; 16 bases are a match to TRBD2. This CDR3 is built from 19 residues. With 2 bases clipped from V and 0 bases from J, the junction kept 3 bases outside the gene matches. From germline, CDR1 is MNHEY and CDR2 SMNVEV (reference sequence). CDR3 nucleotides: TGTGCCAGCAGTTTACAGGGACTAGCGGGAGGGCCGAACACCGGGGAGCTGTTTTTT. Its protein is CASSLQGLAGGPNTGELFF.

This clonotype was recorded at least ten times. The chain carries TRBV6-6 and TRBJ2-7; no firm D call. The CDR3 is 11 residues long. Germline loops: CDR1 MNHNY, CDR2 SVGAGI (reference sequence). Trimming shortened V by 8 bases and J by 5 bases, and 10 bases separated the two germline ends. The CDR3, as DNA: TGTGCCAGCTACAGAGGTGACGAGCAGTACTTC. It yields the protein CASYRGDEQYF.

This clonotype was picked up a small number of times. The V gene is TRBV7-9, the J gene TRBJ1-4, with D tentatively TRBD1 (6 bases). Germline CDR1 and CDR2: SEHNR and FQNEAQ (reference sequence). The length of the CDR3 is 14 residues. The V and J ends lost 4 bases and 7 bases respectively, with 13 bases between them. As DNA, the CDR3 is TGTGCCAGCAGCTCTCCCCGGGGGGCTGAAAAACTGTTTTTT. Protein: CASSSPRGAEKLFF. The full variable domain, its missing parts supplied by reference TRBV7-9 and TRBJ1-4, is DTGVSQNPRHKITKRGQNVTFRCDPISEHNRLYWYRQTLGQGPEFLTYFQNEAQLEKSRLLSDRFSAERPKGSFSTLEIQRTEQGDSAMYLCASSSPRGAEKLFFGSGTQLSVL.

In this sample, this clonotype turned up a few times. This chain links TRBV20-1 with TRBJ1-1; TRBD1 might be the D (6 bases). Trimming removed 4 bases from V and 3 bases from J, with 15 bases in between. CDR1 DFQATT and CDR2 SNEGSKA come from the germline V gene (reference sequence). The CDR3 contains 14 residues. CDR3 loop: CSAKQGTVDTEAFF. CDR3 bases: TGCAGTGCTAAACAGGGAACGGTCGACACTGAAGCTTTCTTT.

This clonotype was found a few times. The chain employs TRBV6-2 or TRBV6-3 and TRBJ1-1, with a possible D match to TRBD1 (5 bases). Germline V CDR1 and CDR2: MNHEY, SVGEGT. V lost 6 bases to trimming and J lost 3 bases, with 14 bases between them. The CDR3 has 14 amino acids. CDR3 nucleotide sequence: TGTGCCAGCAGACCCCGCAGGGTCGACACTGAAGCTTTCTTT. Protein sequence: CASRPRRVDTEAFF.

Ten or more counts support this clonotype. This chain uses TRBV5-5 with TRBJ1-5, with TRBD1 matching over 7 bases. The CDR3 sequence is 17 residues long. The V and J ends lost 4 bases and 2 bases, in that order; junction bases with no gene match: 12. CDR1 SGHKS and CDR2 YYEKEE come from the germline V gene (reference sequence). CDR3 amino acids: CASSAKVGGLGNQPQHF. Written as DNA, the CDR3 is TGTGCCAGCAGCGCTAAAGTAGGGGGCCTAGGCAATCAGCCCCAGCATTTT.

The rearrangement links TRBV6-2 or TRBV6-3 to TRBJ2-1; TRBD2 agrees at 10 bases. The V segment lost 6 bases and the J segment 5 bases; nucleotides outside the gene matches: 7. CDR3 length: 15 residues. Germline values: CDR1 MNHEY, CDR2 SVGEGT. Here the CDR3 reads CASSPSGRKNNEQFF. The CDR3, as DNA: TGTGCCAGCAGCCCTAGCGGGAGAAAGAACAATGAGCAGTTCTTC.

In this sample, this clonotype turned up many times. The V and J genes are TRBV20-1 and TRBJ2-4; D remains ambiguous. The CDR3 loop spans 10 amino acids. Germline V gene lookup returns CDR1 DFQATT and CDR2 SNEGSKA (reference sequence). With 6 bases removed from V and 12 bases from J, the gap between germline ends came to 12 bases. Here the CDR3 DNA reads TGCAGTGCCGGGCCTTCGGGTCAGTACTTC. Its translation is CSAGPSGQYF.

This clonotype was seen more than once but under ten times. The V gene is TRBV29-1, the J gene TRBJ2-1, with TRBD2 identical over 7 bases. Germline-derived CDR1 and CDR2 are SQVTM and ANQGSEA. CDR3 size: 12 residues. V trimming: 3 bases; J trimming: 7 bases; junction bases outside the gene matches: 3. In DNA form, the CDR3 reads TGCAGCGTTGACAGGGAGGGAAATGAGCAGTTCTTC. This sequence encodes CSVDREGNEQFF.

The rearrangement links TRBV19 to TRBJ2-3, with 7 bases aligning to TRBD1. CDR1 and CDR2 (germline): LNHDA, SQIVND (reference sequence). The CDR3 contains 14 residues. V lost 10 bases to trimming and J lost 4 bases; unmatched junction nucleotides: 11. The DNA of the CDR3 is TGTGCCACCGAGGACAGGACTGGCGCAGATACGCAGTATTTT. This sequence encodes CATEDRTGADTQYF.

This clonotype was recorded many times. V is TRBV9 and J is TRBJ2-3; 12 bases line up with TRBD2. Germline CDR1 SGDLS, CDR2 YYNGEE. V was pared by 3 bases and J by 2 bases, with 7 bases of the junction left unmatched. The CDR3 has 17 residues. The CDR3 nucleotides read TGTGCCAGCAGCGCGAGACTAGCGGGAGCGCACACAGATACGCAGTATTTT. It codes for CASSARLAGAHTDTQYF. Full variable domain (remainder filled in from reference TRBV9 and TRBJ2-3): DSGVTQTPKHLITATGQRVTLRCSPRSGDLSVYWYQQSLDQGLQFLIQYYNGEERAKGNILERFSAQQFPDLHSELNLSSLELGDSALYFCASSARLAGAHTDTQYFGPGTRLTVL.

The chain's CDR3 is CSAFTSSGIVGEQYF. CDR3 nucleotide sequence: TGCAGTGCTTTCACAAGTAGCGGGATAGTGGGCGAGCAGTACTTC. The J gene is TRBJ2-7, the V gene TRBV20-1; TRBD2 aligns across 8 bases. Germline V gene sequence: CDR1 DFQATT, CDR2 SNEGSKA (reference sequence). Trimming removed 5 bases from V and 6 bases from J; junction bases left unmatched: 15. The CDR3 contains 15 residues.

The chain uses TRBV20-1 and TRBJ2-3, with no clear D. Trimming stripped 3 bases from V and 0 bases from J, with 13 bases between. Germline assignment: CDR1 DFQATT and CDR2 SNEGSKA (reference sequence). This CDR3 comprises 15 residues. CDR3 DNA: TGCAGTGCTAGGGATTTTATTTCTAGCACAGATACGCAGTATTTT. Translated, it gives CSARDFISSTDTQYF.

This clonotype appeared many times. The chain links TRBV12-3 or TRBV12-4 to TRBJ2-1, with D hard to call. The CDR3 has 14 residues. Trimming shortened V by 5 bases and J by 8 bases, and 16 bases separated the two germline ends. The CDR3, as DNA: TGTGCCAGCAGTCAAATCAAAGCGAGGTATGAGCAGTTCTTC. Its translation is CASSQIKARYEQFF.

The chain joins TRBV5-8 to TRBJ2-5; D is tentatively TRBD1 or TRBD2 (5 bases each). The CDR3 contains 16 residues. V was cut by 3 bases and J by 0 bases, with 15 bases left in between. Per germline, CDR1 SGHTS and CDR2 YDEGEE. CDR3 sequence reads: CASSWGPGFDQETQYF. CDR3 in DNA: TGTGCCAGCAGCTGGGGACCCGGTTTTGACCAAGAGACCCAGTACTTC. Filled out from reference TRBV5-8 and TRBJ2-5, the complete variable domain reads EAGVTQSPTHLIKTRGQQATLRCSPISGHTSVYWYQQALGLGLQFLLWYDEGEERNRGNFPPRFSGRQFPNYSSELNVNALELEDSALYLCASSWGPGFDQETQYFGPGTRLLVL.

The chain employs TRBV12-3 or TRBV12-4 and TRBJ2-3; perhaps TRBD2 as D (6 bases). Trimming took 6 bases from V and 14 from J, leaving 24 bases between them. This CDR3 is 14 amino acids long. DNA of the CDR3: TGTGCCAGCAGCTTCCGGGCAGGTGCGAGGAGGGCGTATTTT. Amino acid sequence: CASSFRAGARRAYF.

Many counts were recorded for this clonotype. The gene calls are TRBV28 and TRBJ1-5; 8 bases fit TRBD1. CDR3 length: 14 amino acids. Germline V gene data show CDR1 as MDHEN and CDR2 as SYDVKM. V shed 10 bases and J 2 bases; nucleotides not matched to a gene: 7. The CDR3: CATQAGQGNQPQHF. In DNA, the CDR3 is TGTGCCACCCAGGCGGGACAGGGCAATCAGCCCCAGCATTTT. Using reference TRBV28 and TRBJ1-5 for the parts outside the CDR3, the full variable domain is DVKVTQSSRYLVKRTGEKVFLECVQDMDHENMFWYRQDPGLGLRLIYFSYDVKMKEKGDIPEGYSVSREKKERFSLILESASTNQTSMYLCATQAGQGNQPQHFGDGTRLSIL.